This section outlines one T cell receptor beta chain sequence together with its context. Its antigen is as yet unknown. Sequencing used cDNA as its template, made by extracting RNA and reverse transcribing it. Sequenced by immunoSEQ multiplex PCR; TCRdb stores in-frame clones only, minus some. This table holds about 130,000 clones, 45% to 60% found once. The data stem from a study of CD8+ T cells in alopecia areata. At the level of the study: Treated patients swallowed 5 to 10 mg of oral tofacitinib twice daily. Tofacitinib continued for 6 to 18 months and was then withheld for 6 months. Study-level findings and limits: Against the mouse data, patients shared TCRs less clearly, possibly for HLA reasons.

Specimens obtained from alopecia areata patients comprised lesional scalp punch biopsies and peripheral blood. The CDR3 covers 11 residues. From germline, CDR1 is DFQATT and CDR2 SNEGSKA (reference sequence). The ends were cut back, 2 bases at V and 0 bases at J, with 1 base in the middle. The receptor was isolated from a human donor with alopecia areata. The specimen comprised CD4+ T cells sorted from blood, sampled at week 0. This sequence joins TRBV20-1 and TRBJ2-5; D is uncertain. CDR3 bases: TGCAGTGCTAGAAACCAAGAGACCCAGTACTTC. It translates to CSARNQETQYF.